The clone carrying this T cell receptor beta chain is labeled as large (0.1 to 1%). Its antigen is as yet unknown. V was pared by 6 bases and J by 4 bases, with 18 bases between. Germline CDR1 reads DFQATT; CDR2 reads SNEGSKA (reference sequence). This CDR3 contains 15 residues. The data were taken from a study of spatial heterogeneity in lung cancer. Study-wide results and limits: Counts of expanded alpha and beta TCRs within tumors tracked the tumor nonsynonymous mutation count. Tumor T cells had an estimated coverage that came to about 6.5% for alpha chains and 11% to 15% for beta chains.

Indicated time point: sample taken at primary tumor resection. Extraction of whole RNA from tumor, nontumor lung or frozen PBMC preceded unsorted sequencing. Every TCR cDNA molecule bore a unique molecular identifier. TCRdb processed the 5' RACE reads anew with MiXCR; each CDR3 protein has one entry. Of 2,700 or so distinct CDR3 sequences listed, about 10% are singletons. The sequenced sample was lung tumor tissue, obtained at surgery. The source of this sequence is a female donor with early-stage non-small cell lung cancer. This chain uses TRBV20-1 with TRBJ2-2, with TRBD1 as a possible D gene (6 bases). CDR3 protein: CSAKKGGGPTGELFF. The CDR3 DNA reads TGCAGTGCCAAGAAGGGTGGGGGCCCCACCGGGGAGCTGTTTTTT.